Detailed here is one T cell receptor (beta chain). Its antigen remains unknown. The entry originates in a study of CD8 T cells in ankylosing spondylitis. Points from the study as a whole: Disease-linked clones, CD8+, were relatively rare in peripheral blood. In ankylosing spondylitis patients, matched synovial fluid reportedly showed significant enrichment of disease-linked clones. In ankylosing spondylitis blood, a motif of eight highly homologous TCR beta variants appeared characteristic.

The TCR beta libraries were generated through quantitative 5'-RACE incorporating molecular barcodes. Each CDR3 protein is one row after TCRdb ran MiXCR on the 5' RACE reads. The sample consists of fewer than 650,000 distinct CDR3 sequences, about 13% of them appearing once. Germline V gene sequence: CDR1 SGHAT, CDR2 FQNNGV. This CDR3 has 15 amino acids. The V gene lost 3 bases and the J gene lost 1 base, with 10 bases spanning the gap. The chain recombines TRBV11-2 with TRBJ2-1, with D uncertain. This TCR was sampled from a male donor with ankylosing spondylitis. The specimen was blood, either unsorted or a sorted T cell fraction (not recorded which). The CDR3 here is CASSFDGYSYNEQFF. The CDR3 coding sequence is TGTGCCAGCAGCTTTGATGGTTATTCCTACAATGAGCAGTTCTTC.